The 7 T cell receptor beta chains in this list originate from one sample, sequenced in a study of blood T cell repertoires in COVID-19. Repertoires were generated with immunoSEQ multiplex PCR, while TCRdb's copy carries only in-frame clones and drops some. The sample lists 300,000 to 350,000 clones; around 87% were seen once. Sequenced sample: peripheral blood. The source is a woman between 40 and 50 years old with COVID-19, enrolled during active disease.

V gene TRBV3-1 (or the pseudogene TRBV3-2) combines with J gene TRBJ2-5; 9 nucleotides agree with TRBD1. The trim removed 2 bases at V and 4 bases at J, leaving 2 bases unmatched. Germline loops: CDR1 LGHDT, CDR2 YNNKEL (reference sequence). The CDR3 length is 14 residues. CDR3 coding DNA: TGTGCCAGCAGCCAAAACAGGGGGCGAGAGACCCAGTACTTC. It translates to CASSQNRGRETQYF.

The rearrangement uses TRBV25-1 and TRBJ1-1; no clear D gene. The CDR3 has 11 amino acids. V was clipped by 4 bases and J by 8 bases, with 8 bases between them. Per germline, CDR1 MGHDK and CDR2 SYGVNS. Here the CDR3 reads CASSVGEEAFF. CDR3 nucleotide sequence: TGTGCCAGCAGTGTCGGTGAGGAAGCTTTCTTT.

V usage is TRBV30 and J usage is TRBJ2-5, with 7 bases lining up with TRBD1. J gave up 5 bases and V 1 base, and 7 bases lay outside the gene matches. CDR3 size: 14 residues. CDR1 is GTSNPN, CDR2 SVGIG, per germline (reference sequence). The CDR3 loop reads CAWSEYRGWETQYF. Written as DNA, the CDR3 is TGTGCCTGGAGTGAATACAGGGGATGGGAGACCCAGTACTTC. The full variable domain, its missing parts supplied by reference TRBV30 and TRBJ2-5, is SQTIHQWPATLVQPVGSPLSLECTVEGTSNPNLYWYRQAAGRGLQLLFYSVGIGQISSEVPQNLSASRPQDRQFILSSKKLLLSDSGFYLCAWSEYRGWETQYFGPGTRLLVL.

The V and J genes are TRBV15 and TRBJ1-4; 8 bases map to TRBD1. V lost 2 bases and J lost 8; bases outside the gene matches: 10. The CDR3 loop spans 16 amino acids. Germline V lookup: CDR1 LNHNV, CDR2 YYDKDF (reference sequence). The CDR3 here is CATSRQPGQVYEKLFF. DNA of the CDR3: TGTGCCACCAGCAGACAACCGGGACAGGTGTACGAAAAACTGTTTTTT.

The chain employs TRBV15 and TRBJ2-3, with 10 bases matching TRBD2. CDR1 LNHNV and CDR2 YYDKDF come from the germline V gene (reference sequence). This CDR3 has 17 residues. V shed 3 bases, J shed 5 bases, and the junction held 11 bases outside the gene matches. The CDR3 DNA reads TGTGCCACCAGCAGGCCGGGACTAGCGACCGGGGGAGATACGCAGTATTTT. Translating it yields CATSRPGLATGGDTQYF.

This clone was seen only once. The V and J genes are TRBV5-6 and TRBJ2-5; a weak D match, TRBD1 (6 bases). The V gene lost 0 bases and the J gene lost 2 bases, with 14 bases spanning the gap. Germline V gene data show CDR1 as SGHDT and CDR2 as YYEEEE. The CDR3 contains 16 residues. The CDR3 nucleotides are TGTGCCAGCAGCTTGGGTACAGGGCTGAAACAAGAGACCCAGTACTTC. It is translated as CASSLGTGLKQETQYF.

The rearrangement uses TRBV27 and TRBJ2-2; TRBD2 agrees at 14 bases. V lost 4 bases to trimming and J lost 4 bases; unmatched junction nucleotides: 11. CDR3 length: 19 residues. Germline lookup yields CDR1 MNHEY and CDR2 SMNVEV (reference sequence). The CDR3 DNA follows: TGTGCCAGCAGTTCTAGGGGACTAGCGGGGGCCTCAGCCACCGGGGAGCTGTTTTTT. Residues: CASSSRGLAGASATGELFF.